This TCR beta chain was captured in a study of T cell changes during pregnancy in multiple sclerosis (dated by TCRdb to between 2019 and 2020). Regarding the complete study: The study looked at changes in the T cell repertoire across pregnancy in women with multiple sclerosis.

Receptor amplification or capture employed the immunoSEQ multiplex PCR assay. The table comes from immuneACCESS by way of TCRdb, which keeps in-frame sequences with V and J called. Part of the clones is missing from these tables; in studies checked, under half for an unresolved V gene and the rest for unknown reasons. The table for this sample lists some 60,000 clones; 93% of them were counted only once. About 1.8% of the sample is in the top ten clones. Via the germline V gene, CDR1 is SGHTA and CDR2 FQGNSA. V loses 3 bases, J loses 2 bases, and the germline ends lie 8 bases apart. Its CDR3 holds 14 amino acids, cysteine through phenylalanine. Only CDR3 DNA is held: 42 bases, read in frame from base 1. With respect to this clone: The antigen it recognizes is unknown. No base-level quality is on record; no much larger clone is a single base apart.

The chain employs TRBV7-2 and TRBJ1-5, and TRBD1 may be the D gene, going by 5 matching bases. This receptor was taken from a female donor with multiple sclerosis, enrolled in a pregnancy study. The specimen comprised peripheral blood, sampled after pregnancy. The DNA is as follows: TGTGCCAGCAGCTTGGGGGGGGGCAATCAGCCCCAGCATTTT. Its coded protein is CASSLGGGNQPQHF.